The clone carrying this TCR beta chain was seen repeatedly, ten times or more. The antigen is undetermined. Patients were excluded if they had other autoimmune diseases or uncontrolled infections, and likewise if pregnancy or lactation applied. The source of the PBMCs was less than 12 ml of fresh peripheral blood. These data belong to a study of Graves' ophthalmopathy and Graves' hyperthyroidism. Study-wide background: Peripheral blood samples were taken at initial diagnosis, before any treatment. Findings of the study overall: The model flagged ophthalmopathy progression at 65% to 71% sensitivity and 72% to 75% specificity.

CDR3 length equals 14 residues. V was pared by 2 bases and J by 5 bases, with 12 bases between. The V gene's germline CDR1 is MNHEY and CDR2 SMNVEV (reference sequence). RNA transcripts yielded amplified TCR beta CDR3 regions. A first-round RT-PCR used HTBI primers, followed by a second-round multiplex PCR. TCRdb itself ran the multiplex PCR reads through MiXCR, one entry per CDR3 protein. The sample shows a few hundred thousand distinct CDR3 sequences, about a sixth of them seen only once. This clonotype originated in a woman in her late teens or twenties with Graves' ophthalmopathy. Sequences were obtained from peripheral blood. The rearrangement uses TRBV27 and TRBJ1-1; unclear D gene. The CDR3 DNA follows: TGTGCCAGCAGTTTACAGGAGGGTTGGACTGAAGCTTTCTTT. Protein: CASSLQEGWTEAFF.